A selection of T cell receptor beta chains follows, all from one sample in a study of T cells in Graves' hyperthyroidism and ophthalmopathy. From the multiplex PCR reads, TCRdb called clonotypes with MiXCR, one entry per CDR3 protein. The sample holds over 700,000 distinct CDR3 sequences; roughly a sixth are singletons and the top ten take 16%. The sequenced sample was blood. The receptor source for this set is a woman in her fifties or sixties with Graves' hyperthyroidism that later progressed to Graves' ophthalmopathy. CDR3s include the opening cysteine and the closing phenylalanine or tryptophan. D genes are given only for firm matches. Only some rows state a clone size, as once, few, many or a class for expanded clones.

J: TRBJ1-1; size: many; D: TRBD1; V: TRBV20-1; CDR3: CSAPQGGTTEAFF; DNA: TGCAGTGCACCACAGGGGGGTACCACTGAAGCTTTCTTT
J: TRBJ2-7; size: few; D: NA; V: TRBV6-9; CDR3: CASSYGAYYEQYF; DNA: TGTGCCAGCAGTTACGGGGCCTATTACGAGCAGTACTTC
J: TRBJ2-2; size: few; D: TRBD1; V: TRBV19; CDR3: CASSPGQGGPRELFF; DNA: TGTGCCAGTAGTCCGGGACAGGGTGGCCCCCGGGAGCTGTTTTTT
J: TRBJ1-2; size: many; D: TRBD1; V: TRBV12-3/TRBV12-4; CDR3: CASSLNLGTAYGYTF; DNA: TGTGCCAGCAGTTTGAACCTAGGGACAGCTTATGGCTACACCTTC
J: TRBJ2-1; size: many; D: TRBD2; V: TRBV9; CDR3: CASSVGGGAWDEQFF; DNA: TGTGCCAGCAGCGTAGGCGGGGGGGCCTGGGATGAGCAGTTCTTC
J: TRBJ2-3; size: NA; D: TRBD2; V: TRBV13; CDR3: CASSSGSSGSTDTQYF; DNA: TGTGCCAGCAGCTCCGGGTCTAGCGGGAGCACAGATACGCAGTATTTT
J: TRBJ2-2; size: many; D: TRBD1; V: TRBV15; CDR3: CATSRDGQGHTGELFF; DNA: TGTGCCACCAGCAGAGATGGACAGGGGCACACCGGGGAGCTGTTTTTT
J: TRBJ1-1; size: many; D: TRBD1; V: TRBV5-1; CDR3: CASSQGDTEAFF; DNA: TGTGCCAGCAGCCAGGGGGACACTGAAGCTTTCTTT
J: TRBJ2-7; size: NA; D: NA; V: TRBV19; CDR3: CASMMGLPNGPYEQYF; DNA: TGTGCCAGTATGATGGGACTTCCAAACGGCCCCTACGAGCAGTACTTC
J: TRBJ1-1; size: NA; D: NA; V: TRBV9; CDR3: CASSVDPAGTNTEAFF; DNA: TGTGCCAGCAGCGTAGATCCGGCAGGGACGAACACTGAAGCTTTCTTT
J: TRBJ1-1; size: many; D: NA; V: TRBV19; CDR3: CASSPQVYTEAFF; DNA: TGTGCCAGTAGTCCACAGGTGTACACTGAAGCTTTCTTT
J: TRBJ1-1; size: NA; D: NA; V: TRBV19; CDR3: CASSKEGMNTEAFF; DNA: TGTGCCAGTAGTAAGGAGGGGATGAACACTGAAGCTTTCTTT
J: TRBJ1-5; size: few; D: NA; V: TRBV20-1; CDR3: CSARDLKSRNGIQPQHF; DNA: TGCAGTGCTAGAGATCTCAAGAGCCGCAATGGGATTCAGCCCCAGCATTTT